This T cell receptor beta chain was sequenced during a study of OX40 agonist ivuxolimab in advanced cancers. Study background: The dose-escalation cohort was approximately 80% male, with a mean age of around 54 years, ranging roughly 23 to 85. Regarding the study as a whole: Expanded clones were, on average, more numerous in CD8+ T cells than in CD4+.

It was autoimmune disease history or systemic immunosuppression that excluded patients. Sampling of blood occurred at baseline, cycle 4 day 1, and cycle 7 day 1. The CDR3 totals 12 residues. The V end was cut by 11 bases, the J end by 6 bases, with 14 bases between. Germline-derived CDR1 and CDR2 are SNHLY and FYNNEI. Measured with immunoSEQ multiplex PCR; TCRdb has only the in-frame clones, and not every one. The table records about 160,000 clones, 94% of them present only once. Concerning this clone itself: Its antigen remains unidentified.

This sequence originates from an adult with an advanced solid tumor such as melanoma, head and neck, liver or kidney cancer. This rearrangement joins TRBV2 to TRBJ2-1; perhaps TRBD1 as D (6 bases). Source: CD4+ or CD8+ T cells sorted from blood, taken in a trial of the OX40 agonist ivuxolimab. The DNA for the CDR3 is TGTGCCGACAACAGGGATGGCAATGAGCAGTTCTTC. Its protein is CADNRDGNEQFF.